The subject of this entry is one TCR beta chain. Its antigen has not been determined. A read error may account for a junction end that differs from germline. The source of the sample is a study of identical twins listed by TCRdb under 2016. Background on the whole study: TCR alpha and beta repertoires from monozygotic twins, unrelated adults of various ages and cord blood were deep-sequenced to test whether fetal clonotypes persist. Replicate twin experiments were performed at different times using different library preparation protocols to rule out contamination. Findings and caveats that apply to the study as a whole: Out-of-frame TCR alpha sharing in monozygotic twins was systematically underestimated by recombination models, whereas sharing between unrelated individuals was in agreement with the recombination models. Abundant cord blood beta clonotypes carried fewer insertions; young adult naive repertoires showed a weaker similar trend, while memory repertoires showed none. The excess sharing between twins in beta out-of-frame sequences was weaker because fewer shared sequences reduced the signal-to-noise ratio. Compared with coincidental sharing between unrelated individuals, out-of-frame TCR alpha sequences shared between twins showed an excess of sequences with low generation probability. Invariant T cells such as MAIT and iNKT could partly confound zero-insertion analyses, though diverse VJ usage argued against this for most clonotypes. Conclusions relied on cross-sectional statistical analysis, since the same donors could not be followed over many years.

The library was prepared using 5' RACE. Sequencing took place on an Illumina HiSeq 2000. A universal primer binding site was introduced by template switching, and a unique molecular identifier was present in the final cDNA, enabling accurate counting of TCR cDNA molecules. First-strand cDNA for TCR alpha and beta chains was synthesized from specific primers in the conserved constant-segment region. Each cDNA library was double barcoded, with a SMART-Mk sample barcode plus Illumina barcodes, to control for contamination. Two successive PCR steps introduced TruSeq adapter sequences along with Illumina sample barcodes. Sequencing of the TCR alpha and beta cDNA libraries was done on the Illumina HiSeq platform using custom primers. Regarding the original processing steps: Raw reads were processed with MiGEC to extract unique molecular identifiers, and MiXCR was used to determine CDR3 positions. For each individual, recombination models were inferred using an EM algorithm with the repgenHMM and IGoR tools. Shared clonotype analysis was performed with the tcR package in R, normalizing sharing by the product of cloneset sizes. To study raw recombination free of thymic and clonal selection effects, out-of-frame nonproductive sequences were analyzed. TCRdb handled the public reads itself, with Q25 trimming in fastp and clone calling in MiXCR, and kept productive beta chains. For every CDR3 protein sequence, its rows merge into one entry that carries the most common genes and DNA. What appears here as the V and J calls and clone size reflects TCRdb's work, not the paper's. A total of fewer than 650,000 distinct CDR3 sequences appear in this sample, about 7.1% of them only once. The ten largest account for over 1.5% of the sample.

The germline V gene provides CDR1 SGDLS and CDR2 YYNGEE. The CDR3 contains 16 residues, cysteine and phenylalanine counted. Solely the CDR3 DNA is kept, with 48 bases framed from the first base. Only healthy Caucasian donors were included. The twin cohort comprised three pairs of female monozygotic twins, all aged roughly 18 to 29 years. Peripheral blood mononuclear cells were used as the source from which RNA for TCR libraries was isolated. Another study also made use of these data, one on yellow fever vaccine responses in identical twins. The second study's paper adds: According to the authors, in identical twins the way T cells responded to vaccination appeared partly convergent and partly personalized. The study precisely tracked vaccine-responding T cell clones in identical twins.

The chain links TRBV9 with TRBJ2-5; a stretch of 9 junction bases matches TRBD2. Sequences were obtained from PBMCs. The clonotype originates from a woman aged 18-35 years in good health. The CDR3 protein sequence reads: CAGSVGAGGLRETQYF. The nucleotides are TGTGCCGGCAGCGTAGGAGCGGGAGGTTTGCGGGAGACCCAGTACTTC.